The rows below give T cell receptor beta chains drawn from one sample of a study of blood T cell repertoires in COVID-19. Profiling relied on immunoSEQ multiplex PCR, and the TCRdb table lists in-frame clones only, not all of them. The table includes roughly 100,000 clones, roughly 71% detected once. The sequencing input was peripheral blood. The source is a woman older than 75 with acute or convalescent COVID-19. Both conserved end residues are part of each CDR3. A D gene is named only where the DNA matches it firmly. Size is omitted from some rows. Given values are once, few, many or a class for expanded clones.

V gene,D gene,clone size,J gene,CDR3 protein,CDR3 DNA
TRBV30,NA,few,TRBJ1-1,CAWKGLTERTEAFF,TGTGCCTGGAAGGGTTTGACAGAGAGGACTGAAGCTTTCTTT
TRBV7-2,NA,NA,TRBJ1-5,CASSLAQQGQTQHF,TGTGCCAGCAGCTTAGCCCAACAGGGTCAGACCCAGCATTTT
TRBV6-5,NA,NA,TRBJ1-1,CASRAVPGKEGEAFF,TGTGCCAGCAGAGCTGTTCCAGGGAAGGAGGGTGAAGCTTTCTTT
TRBV6-2/TRBV6-3,NA,NA,TRBJ2-1,CASSYRRGDEQFF,TGTGCCAGCAGTTACCGCAGGGGCGATGAGCAGTTCTTC
TRBV18,TRBD1,NA,TRBJ2-2,CASSPDRGAGELFF,TGTGCCAGCTCACCGGACAGGGGCGCCGGGGAGCTGTTTTTT
TRBV4-2,TRBD2,NA,TRBJ2-1,CASSQDGWTSGSSYNEQFF,TGTGCCAGCAGCCAAGATGGATGGACTAGCGGGAGCTCCTACAATGAGCAGTTCTTC
TRBV4-3,NA,NA,TRBJ2-5,CASSQDLTQGTAQYF,TGCGCCAGCAGCCAAGATCTAACACAGGGAACAGCCCAGTACTTC
TRBV5-8,NA,NA,TRBJ2-5,CASSLSVAFRETQYF,TGTGCCAGCAGCTTGTCGGTCGCGTTTCGGGAGACCCAGTACTTC
TRBV6-2/TRBV6-3,TRBD1,few,TRBJ1-1,CASSPGTGGATEAFF,TGTGCCAGCAGTCCCGGGACAGGGGGCGCAACTGAAGCTTTCTTT
TRBV2,NA,NA,TRBJ1-4,CASSATNEKLFF,TGTGCCAGCAGCGCAACTAATGAAAAACTGTTTTTT
TRBV4-2,NA,few,TRBJ1-5,CASSQDVGGGNQPQHF,TGTGCCAGCAGCCAAGATGTCGGCGGAGGCAATCAGCCCCAGCATTTT
TRBV19,NA,NA,TRBJ1-2,CASIPGDFSYGYTF,TGTGCCAGTATTCCCGGGGATTTCTCTTATGGCTACACCTTC
TRBV14,TRBD1,NA,TRBJ2-2,CASSHIWTGSTGELFF,TGTGCCAGCAGCCATATTTGGACAGGGAGCACCGGGGAGCTGTTTTTT
TRBV28,NA,once,TRBJ1-5,CASSFMNQPQHF,TGTGCCAGCAGCTTTATGAATCAGCCCCAGCATTTT
TRBV19,NA,NA,TRBJ1-1,CASQRDLAGKNTEAFF,TGTGCCAGCCAAAGGGATCTCGCAGGGAAGAACACTGAAGCTTTCTTT
TRBV12-3/TRBV12-4,TRBD2,medium-sized,TRBJ2-1,CASSLTGLAKFF,TGTGCCAGCAGTTTGACGGGACTAGCAAAGTTCTTC
TRBV4-2,NA,NA,TRBJ2-2,CASSTGAVLGNTGELFF,TGTGCCAGCAGCACTGGGGCGGTTCTGGGGAACACCGGGGAGCTGTTTTTT
TRBV6-5,TRBD1,NA,TRBJ1-4,CASSLQGAGEKLFF,TGTGCCAGCAGCCTCCAGGGGGCAGGTGAAAAACTGTTTTTT
TRBV7-2,TRBD2,NA,TRBJ2-5,CASSPRRGDPTQYF,TGTGCCAGCAGCCCCAGGCGGGGGGACCCAACCCAGTACTTC
TRBV28,TRBD2,NA,TRBJ2-2,CASVAGPQITGELFF,TGTGCCAGCGTAGCGGGGCCACAGATCACCGGGGAGCTGTTTTTT
TRBV9,NA,medium-sized,TRBJ2-2,CASSVDGAPQTGELFF,TGTGCCAGCAGCGTAGACGGAGCGCCCCAGACCGGGGAGCTGTTTTTT
TRBV18,NA,NA,TRBJ1-2,CASSPVAETYGYTF,TGTGCCAGCTCACCGGTTGCGGAGACCTATGGCTACACCTTC
TRBV6-1,NA,NA,TRBJ2-7,CASSDASGPYF,TGTGCCAGCAGTGACGCCAGCGGTCCGTACTTC
TRBV19,TRBD2,NA,TRBJ2-1,CASSMLAGAGYNEQFF,TGTGCCAGTAGTATGCTAGCGGGAGCGGGGTACAATGAGCAGTTCTTC
TRBV7-9,TRBD2,NA,TRBJ2-3,CASSPRGLAGSRTQYF,TGTGCCAGCAGCCCCCGTGGACTAGCGGGAAGCCGTACGCAGTATTTT
TRBV29-1,NA,NA,TRBJ1-2,CSADDRTYGYTF,TGCAGCGCTGACGACAGGACCTATGGCTACACCTTC
TRBV19,TRBD1,NA,TRBJ1-6,CASKEGASYNSPLHF,TGTGCCAGTAAGGAGGGGGCCTCCTATAATTCACCCCTCCACTTT
TRBV18,TRBD1,NA,TRBJ2-7,CASSPSDRDHEQYF,TGTGCCAGCTCACCTTCGGACAGGGATCACGAGCAGTACTTC
TRBV10-3,TRBD1,NA,TRBJ1-1,CAISEAPRGLNTEAFF,TGTGCCATCAGTGAGGCCCCAAGGGGGCTGAACACTGAAGCTTTCTTT
TRBV28,NA,once,TRBJ1-1,CASSQGDTREAFF,TGTGCCAGCAGCCAAGGGGACACCCGTGAAGCTTTCTTT
TRBV5-1,NA,NA,TRBJ2-1,CASTFTGFGNEQFF,TGCGCCAGCACCTTTACAGGGTTCGGCAATGAGCAGTTCTTC
TRBV3-1/TRBV3-2,TRBD1,NA,TRBJ2-7,CASSRAQGTGYEQYF,TGTGCCAGCAGCCGGGCCCAGGGGACAGGGTACGAGCAGTACTTC
TRBV25-1,NA,NA,TRBJ1-5,CASSAGIYQPQHF,TGTGCCAGCAGTGCCGGGATCTATCAGCCCCAGCATTTT
TRBV27,TRBD2,NA,TRBJ2-7,CASSLLGLAGGRVYEQYF,TGTGCCAGCAGTTTACTGGGACTAGCGGGAGGTCGGGTCTACGAGCAGTACTTC
TRBV5-8,TRBD1,NA,TRBJ1-3,CASSARQGGSGNTIYF,TGTGCCAGCAGCGCCCGACAGGGGGGCTCTGGAAACACCATATATTTT
TRBV10-3,TRBD1,NA,TRBJ2-7,CAISPGTGAGEQYF,TGTGCCATCAGTCCCGGGACAGGGGCTGGCGAGCAGTACTTC
TRBV27,TRBD1,NA,TRBJ1-1,CASSPRTGGGWGEAFF,TGTGCCAGCAGTCCCAGGACAGGGGGCGGGTGGGGTGAAGCTTTCTTT
TRBV7-2,TRBD1,NA,TRBJ1-1,CASSPGTGTEAFF,TGTGCCAGCAGCCCGGGGACAGGGACTGAAGCTTTCTTT
TRBV6-5,NA,NA,TRBJ1-2,CASSYSGGVYGYTF,TGTGCCAGCAGTTACTCTGGCGGAGTCTATGGCTACACCTTC
TRBV2,NA,few,TRBJ2-7,CASSGGSARAPYEQYF,TGTGCCAGCAGTGGAGGATCGGCCAGGGCCCCCTACGAGCAGTACTTC
TRBV4-3,NA,NA,TRBJ1-4,CASSLWGATNEKLFF,TGCGCCAGCAGCCTTTGGGGGGCAACTAATGAAAAACTGTTTTTT
TRBV27,NA,NA,TRBJ2-7,CASSLAITYEQYF,TGTGCCAGCAGCTTAGCGATCACCTACGAGCAGTACTTC